A selection of T cell receptor beta chains follows, all from one sample in a study of blood T cell repertoires in COVID-19. Generated by immunoSEQ multiplex PCR, the TCRdb table keeps only in-frame clones and is missing some. The profile shows 190,000 or so clones, about 85% of them singletons. The specimen was peripheral blood. The receptor set was obtained from a man aged 60 to 75 with COVID-19, enrolled during active disease. The CDR3 runs from the conserved cysteine through the conserved F or W. A clone size is listed for some rows: how often the clone was seen (once, few, many), or a class if it is expanded.

>TRBV5-1|-|TRBJ1-4
CASSPDRGEKLFF
>TRBV27|once|TRBJ2-1
CASRRQGLALYNEQFF
>TRBV2|-|TRBJ1-5
CASETGRRNQPQHF
>TRBV6-2/TRBV6-3|-|TRBJ1-5
CASSPSGGQGAQPQHF
>TRBV4-2|-|TRBJ1-4
CASSQTAQGDEKLFF
>TRBV12-3/TRBV12-4|once|TRBJ1-2
CASSPGVGYTF
>TRBV3-1/TRBV3-2|few|TRBJ1-3
CASSQVLQAGNTIYF
>TRBV6-5|-|TRBJ2-7
CASSPGQGRQYF
>TRBV11-2|-|TRBJ1-1
CASSKQTGSTEAFF
>TRBV10-3|-|TRBJ1-6
CAINDSSDNSPLHF
>TRBV5-8|-|TRBJ1-2
CASARTGLPLYGYTF
>TRBV5-1|-|TRBJ2-7
CASSLAPGEQYF
>TRBV3-1/TRBV3-2|-|TRBJ1-2
CASSLGDRGYGYTF
>TRBV7-9|-|TRBJ2-7
CASSPVGLAGVNEQYF
>TRBV28|-|TRBJ2-7
CASSLDTAGGPDYEQYF
>TRBV6-5|-|TRBJ1-4
CASRAQAGSEKLFF
>TRBV3-1/TRBV3-2|-|TRBJ1-2
CASSQGGTGVPRGLDTF
>TRBV12-3/TRBV12-4|-|TRBJ1-5
CASSQARSQPQHF
>TRBV5-1|-|TRBJ2-5
CASSLHRQETQYF
>TRBV4-3|few|TRBJ1-5
CASSQDARFDNQPQHF